Sequencing of this T cell receptor (beta chain) was carried out in a study of CD8 T cells in Susac syndrome. The length of the CDR3 is 13 residues. Trimming pared 2 bases from V and 12 bases from J, leaving 14 bases between. CDR1 and CDR2 from the germline V gene are SGHTA and FQGTGA. RNA was extracted with the RNeasy kit, and a quantity of roughly 0.5 to 1 ug was reverse transcribed using random hexamers. TCR beta CDR3 was amplified by immunoSEQ covering 54 Vbeta and 13 Jbeta. Via MiXCR, TCRdb re-called the immunoSEQ multiplex PCR reads, giving one row per CDR3 protein. The sample has around 80,000 distinct CDR3 sequences; approximately 94% are singletons.

The chain combines TRBV7-3 with TRBJ2-1; D uncertain. This TCR was recovered from a human donor with Susac syndrome. Sequenced input: CD8+ T cells from PBMCs. The chain's CDR3 is CASSLPPTLGQFF. The CDR3 region has the DNA TGTGCCAGCAGCTTACCACCGACCCTGGGGCAGTTCTTC.